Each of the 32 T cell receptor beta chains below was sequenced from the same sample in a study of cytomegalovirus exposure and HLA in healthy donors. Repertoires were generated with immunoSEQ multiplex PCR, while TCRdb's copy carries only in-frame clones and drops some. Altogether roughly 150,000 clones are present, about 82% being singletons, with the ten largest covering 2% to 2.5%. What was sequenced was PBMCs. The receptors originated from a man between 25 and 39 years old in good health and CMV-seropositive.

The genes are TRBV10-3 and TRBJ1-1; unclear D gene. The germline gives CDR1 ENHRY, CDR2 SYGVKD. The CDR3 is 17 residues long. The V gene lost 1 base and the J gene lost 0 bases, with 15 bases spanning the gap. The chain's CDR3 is CAISEYETKGMNTEAFF. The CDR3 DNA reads TGTGCCATCAGTGAGTATGAGACAAAAGGCATGAACACTGAAGCTTTCTTT.

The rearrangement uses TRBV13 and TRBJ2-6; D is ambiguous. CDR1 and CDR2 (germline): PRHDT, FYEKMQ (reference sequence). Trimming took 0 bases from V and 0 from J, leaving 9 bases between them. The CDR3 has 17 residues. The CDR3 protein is CASSLGIFGSGANVLTF. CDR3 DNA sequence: TGTGCCAGCAGCTTAGGTATCTTCGGCTCTGGGGCCAACGTCCTGACTTTC.

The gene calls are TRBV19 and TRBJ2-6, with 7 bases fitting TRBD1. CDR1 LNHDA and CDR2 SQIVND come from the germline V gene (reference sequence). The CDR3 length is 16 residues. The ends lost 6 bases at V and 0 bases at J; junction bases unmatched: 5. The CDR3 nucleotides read TGTGCCAGTAGGTCAGGGGGTGGCTCTGGGGCCAACGTCCTGACTTTC. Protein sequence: CASRSGGGSGANVLTF.

CDR3 in DNA: TGTGCCAGCAGCTTCTCGGGGGGGGTGGAAAACATTCAGTACTTC. Its protein product is CASSFSGGVENIQYF. This sequence joins TRBV7-9 and TRBJ2-4; 8 nucleotides agree with TRBD2. Germline CDR1 reads SEHNR; CDR2 reads FQNEAQ (reference sequence). The J segment lost 5 bases and the V segment lost 3 bases, leaving 6 bases of the junction unmatched. CDR3 length: 15 amino acids.

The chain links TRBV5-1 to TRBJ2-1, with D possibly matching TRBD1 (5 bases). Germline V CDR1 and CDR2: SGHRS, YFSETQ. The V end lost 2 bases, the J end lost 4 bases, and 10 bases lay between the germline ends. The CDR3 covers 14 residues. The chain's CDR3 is CASSFTGLYNEQFF. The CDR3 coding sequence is TGCGCCAGCAGCTTCACAGGATTATACAATGAGCAGTTCTTC.

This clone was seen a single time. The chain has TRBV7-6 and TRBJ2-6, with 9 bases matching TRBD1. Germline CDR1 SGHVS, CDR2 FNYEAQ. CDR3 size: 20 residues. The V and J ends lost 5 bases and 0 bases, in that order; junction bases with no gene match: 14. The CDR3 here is CASSPFLGTGIYSGANVLTF. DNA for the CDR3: TGTGCCAGCAGCCCTTTCTTAGGGACAGGGATTTACTCTGGGGCCAACGTCCTGACTTTC.

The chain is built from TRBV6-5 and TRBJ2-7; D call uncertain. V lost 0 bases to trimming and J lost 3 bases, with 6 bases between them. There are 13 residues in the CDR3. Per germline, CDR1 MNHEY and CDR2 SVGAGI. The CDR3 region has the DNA TGTGCCAGCAGTTACTCGTCGGTCTACGAGCAGTACTTC. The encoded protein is CASSYSSVYEQYF.

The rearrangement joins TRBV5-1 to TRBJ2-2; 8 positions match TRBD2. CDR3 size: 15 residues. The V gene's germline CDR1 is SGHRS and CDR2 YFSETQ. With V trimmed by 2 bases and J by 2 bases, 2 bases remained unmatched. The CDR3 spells CASSFSGENTGELFF. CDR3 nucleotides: TGCGCCAGCAGCTTTAGCGGGGAAAACACCGGGGAGCTGTTTTTT.

In DNA form, the CDR3 reads TGCGCCAGCAGCTTGGGGACAGGGAACACTGAAGCTTTCTTT. This codes for CASSLGTGNTEAFF. This chain joins TRBV5-1 and TRBJ1-1, with TRBD1 matching 7 bases. The CDR3 is made up of 14 amino acids. Germline CDR1 is SGHRS and CDR2 is YFSETQ. J lost 1 base, V lost 0 bases, and 0 bases had no gene match.

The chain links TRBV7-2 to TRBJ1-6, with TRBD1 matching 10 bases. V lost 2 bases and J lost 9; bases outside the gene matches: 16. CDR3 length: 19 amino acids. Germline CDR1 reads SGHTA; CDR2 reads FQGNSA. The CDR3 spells CASSLPWDRGRLIGSPLHF. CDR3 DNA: TGTGCCAGCAGCTTACCCTGGGACAGGGGTCGGCTAATAGGTTCACCCCTCCACTTT. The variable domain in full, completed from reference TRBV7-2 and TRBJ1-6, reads GAGVSQSPSNKVTEKGKDVELRCDPISGHTALYWYRQSLGQGLEFLIYFQGNSAPDKSGLPSDRFSAERTGGSVSTLTIQRTQQEDSAVYLCASSLPWDRGRLIGSPLHFGNGTRLTVT.

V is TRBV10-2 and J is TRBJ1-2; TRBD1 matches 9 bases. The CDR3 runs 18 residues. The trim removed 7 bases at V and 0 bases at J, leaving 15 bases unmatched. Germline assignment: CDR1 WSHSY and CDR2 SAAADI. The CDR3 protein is CASTLDRDRELANYGYTF. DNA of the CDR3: TGCGCCAGCACTCTGGATCGGGACAGGGAATTAGCTAACTATGGCTACACCTTC.

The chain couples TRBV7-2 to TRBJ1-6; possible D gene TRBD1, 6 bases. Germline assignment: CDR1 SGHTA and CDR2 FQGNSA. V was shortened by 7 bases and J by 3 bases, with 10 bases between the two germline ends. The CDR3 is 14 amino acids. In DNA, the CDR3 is TGTGCCAGCACTATAGGGGGCTATAATTCACCCCTCCACTTT. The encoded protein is CASTIGGYNSPLHF.

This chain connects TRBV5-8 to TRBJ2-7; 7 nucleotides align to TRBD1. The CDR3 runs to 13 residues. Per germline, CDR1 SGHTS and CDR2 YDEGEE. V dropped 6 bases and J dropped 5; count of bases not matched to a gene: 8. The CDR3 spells CASTMTGSHEQYF. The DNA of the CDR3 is TGTGCCAGCACCATGACAGGGTCACACGAGCAGTACTTC. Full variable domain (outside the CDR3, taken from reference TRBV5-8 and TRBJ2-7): EAGVTQSPTHLIKTRGQQATLRCSPISGHTSVYWYQQALGLGLQFLLWYDEGEERNRGNFPPRFSGRQFPNYSSELNVNALELEDSALYLCASTMTGSHEQYFGPGTRLTVT.

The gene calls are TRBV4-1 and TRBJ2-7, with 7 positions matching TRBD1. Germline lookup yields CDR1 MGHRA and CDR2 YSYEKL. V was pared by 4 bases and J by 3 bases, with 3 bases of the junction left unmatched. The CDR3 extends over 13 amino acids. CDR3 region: CASSLRQGYEQYF. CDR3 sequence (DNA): TGCGCCAGCAGCCTCCGACAGGGCTACGAGCAGTACTTC.

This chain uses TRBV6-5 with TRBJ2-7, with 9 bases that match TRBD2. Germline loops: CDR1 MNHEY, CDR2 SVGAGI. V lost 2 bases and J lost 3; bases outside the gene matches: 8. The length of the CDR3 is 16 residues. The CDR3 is CASSYGPSGGHYEQYF. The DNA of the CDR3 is TGTGCCAGCAGTTACGGTCCAAGCGGGGGGCACTACGAGCAGTACTTC.

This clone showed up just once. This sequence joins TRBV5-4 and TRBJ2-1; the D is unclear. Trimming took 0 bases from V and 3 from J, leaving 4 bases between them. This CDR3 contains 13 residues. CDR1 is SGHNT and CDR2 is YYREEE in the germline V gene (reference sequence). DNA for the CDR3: TGTGCCAGCAGCTTGGGACACTACAATGAGCAGTTCTTC. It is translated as CASSLGHYNEQFF.

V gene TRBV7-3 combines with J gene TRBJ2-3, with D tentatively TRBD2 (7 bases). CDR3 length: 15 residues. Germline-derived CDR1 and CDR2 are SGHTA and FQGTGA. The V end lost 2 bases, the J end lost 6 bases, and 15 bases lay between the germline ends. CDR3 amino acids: CASSLLAGAVDTQYF. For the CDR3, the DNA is TGTGCCAGCAGCTTACTCGCGGGGGCGGTTGATACGCAGTATTTT.

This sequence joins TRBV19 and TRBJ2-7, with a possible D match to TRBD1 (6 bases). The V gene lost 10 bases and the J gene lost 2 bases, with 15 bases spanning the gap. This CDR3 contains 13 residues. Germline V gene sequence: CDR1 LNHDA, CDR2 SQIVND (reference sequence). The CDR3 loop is CATGQRDPYEQYF. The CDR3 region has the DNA TGTGCCACAGGACAGCGAGACCCCTACGAGCAGTACTTC.

The CDR3 loop reads CASSVTGSTEAFF. The CDR3 nucleotides read TGCGCCAGCAGCGTGACAGGTAGCACTGAAGCTTTCTTT. The chain uses TRBV5-1 and TRBJ1-1; TRBD1 is a possible D gene (6 bases). Germline V gene data show CDR1 as SGHRS and CDR2 as YFSETQ. The CDR3 is 13 amino acids. V lost 4 bases to trimming and J lost 4 bases, with 11 bases between them.

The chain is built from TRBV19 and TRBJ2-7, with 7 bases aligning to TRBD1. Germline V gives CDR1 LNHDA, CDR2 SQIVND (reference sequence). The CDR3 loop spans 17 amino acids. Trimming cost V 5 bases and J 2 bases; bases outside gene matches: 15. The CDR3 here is CASSPRGQVMGAYEQYF. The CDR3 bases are TGTGCCAGTAGTCCGCGCGGACAGGTAATGGGAGCCTACGAGCAGTACTTC.

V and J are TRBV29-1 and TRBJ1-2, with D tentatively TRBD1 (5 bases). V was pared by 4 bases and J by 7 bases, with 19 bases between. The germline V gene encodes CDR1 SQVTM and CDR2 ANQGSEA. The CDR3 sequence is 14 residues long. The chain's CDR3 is CSVGGDSLRGGYTF. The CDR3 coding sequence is TGCAGCGTTGGGGGCGACAGCCTCCGAGGTGGCTACACCTTC.

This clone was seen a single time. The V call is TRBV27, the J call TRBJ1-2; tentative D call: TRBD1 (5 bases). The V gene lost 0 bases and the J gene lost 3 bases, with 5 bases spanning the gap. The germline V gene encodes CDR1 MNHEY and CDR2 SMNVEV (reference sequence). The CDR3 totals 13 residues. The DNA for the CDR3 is TGTGCCAGCAGTTTATCAGGGGACTATGGCTACACCTTC. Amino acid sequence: CASSLSGDYGYTF.

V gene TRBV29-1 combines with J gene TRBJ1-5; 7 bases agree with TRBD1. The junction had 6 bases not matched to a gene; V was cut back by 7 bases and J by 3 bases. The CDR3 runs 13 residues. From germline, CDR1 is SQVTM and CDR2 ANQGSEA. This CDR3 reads CSATTGANQPQHF. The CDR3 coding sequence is TGCAGCGCCACCACAGGGGCCAATCAGCCCCAGCATTTT. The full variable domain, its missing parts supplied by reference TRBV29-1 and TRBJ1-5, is SAVISQKPSRDICQRGTSLTIQCQVDSQVTMMFWYRQQPGQSLTLIATANQGSEATYESGFVIDKFPISRPNLTFSTLTVSNMSPEDSSIYLCSATTGANQPQHFGDGTRLSIL.

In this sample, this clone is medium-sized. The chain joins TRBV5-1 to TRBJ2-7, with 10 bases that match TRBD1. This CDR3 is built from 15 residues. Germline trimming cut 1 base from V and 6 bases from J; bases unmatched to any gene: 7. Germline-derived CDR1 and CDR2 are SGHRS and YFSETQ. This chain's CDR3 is CASSLMGQGFSEQYF. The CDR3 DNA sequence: TGCGCCAGCAGCTTGATGGGACAGGGGTTTAGCGAGCAGTACTTC.

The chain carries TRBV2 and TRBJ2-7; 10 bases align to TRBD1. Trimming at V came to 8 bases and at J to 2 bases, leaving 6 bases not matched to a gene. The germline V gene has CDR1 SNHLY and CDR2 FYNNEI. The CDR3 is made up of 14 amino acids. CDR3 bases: TGTGCCAGCGGCTCCGGGACAGGGGCCTACGAGCAGTACTTC. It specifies CASGSGTGAYEQYF.

CDR3 bases: TGCGCCAGCAGCTTAGGGACAGGCTACAATGAGCAGTTCTTC. It translates to CASSLGTGYNEQFF. The chain couples TRBV5-1 to TRBJ2-1; 8 nucleotides line up with TRBD1. The CDR3 consists of 14 residues. Trimming cost V 2 bases and J 3 bases; bases outside gene matches: 1. Germline CDR1 SGHRS, CDR2 YFSETQ.

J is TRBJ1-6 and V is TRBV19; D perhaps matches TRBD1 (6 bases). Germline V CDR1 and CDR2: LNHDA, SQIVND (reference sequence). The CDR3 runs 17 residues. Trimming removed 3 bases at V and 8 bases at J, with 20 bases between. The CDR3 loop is CASSIRDTRRGHSPLHF. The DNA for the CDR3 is TGTGCCAGTAGTATCCGGGACACCAGAAGAGGGCATTCACCCCTCCACTTT.

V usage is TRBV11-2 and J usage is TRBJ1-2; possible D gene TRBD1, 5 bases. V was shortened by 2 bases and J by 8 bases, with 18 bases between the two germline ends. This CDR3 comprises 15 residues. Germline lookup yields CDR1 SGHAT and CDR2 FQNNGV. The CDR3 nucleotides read TGTGCCAGCAGCTTACGGGGGGACCCAGGGCGGGGCTACACCTTC. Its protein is CASSLRGDPGRGYTF.

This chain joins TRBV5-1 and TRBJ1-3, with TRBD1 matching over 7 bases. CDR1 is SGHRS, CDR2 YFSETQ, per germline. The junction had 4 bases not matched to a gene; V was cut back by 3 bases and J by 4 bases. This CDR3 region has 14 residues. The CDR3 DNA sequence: TGCGCCAGCAGCTCCCGGGACAGCGGAAACACCATATATTTT. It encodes CASSSRDSGNTIYF.

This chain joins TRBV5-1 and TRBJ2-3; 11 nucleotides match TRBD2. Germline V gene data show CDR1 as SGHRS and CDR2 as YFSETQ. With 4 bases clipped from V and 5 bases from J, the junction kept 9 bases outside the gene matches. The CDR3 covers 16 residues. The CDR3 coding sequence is TGCGCCAGCAGCACCGGGGCTAGCGGGGGGCTAGATACGCAGTATTTT. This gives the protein CASSTGASGGLDTQYF.

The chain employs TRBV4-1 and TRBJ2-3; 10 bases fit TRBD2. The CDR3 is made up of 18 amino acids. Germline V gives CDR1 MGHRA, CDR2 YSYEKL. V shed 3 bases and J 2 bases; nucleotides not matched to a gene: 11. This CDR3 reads CASSQQLAGGRVTDTQYF. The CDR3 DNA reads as TGCGCCAGCAGCCAGCAATTAGCGGGGGGACGGGTCACAGATACGCAGTATTTT.

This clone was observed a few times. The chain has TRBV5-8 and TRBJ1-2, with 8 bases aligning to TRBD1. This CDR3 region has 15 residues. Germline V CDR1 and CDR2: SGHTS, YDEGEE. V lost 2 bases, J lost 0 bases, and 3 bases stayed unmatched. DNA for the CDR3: TGTGCCAGCAGCTTTGGGGACAGGCCTAACTATGGCTACACCTTC. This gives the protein CASSFGDRPNYGYTF.